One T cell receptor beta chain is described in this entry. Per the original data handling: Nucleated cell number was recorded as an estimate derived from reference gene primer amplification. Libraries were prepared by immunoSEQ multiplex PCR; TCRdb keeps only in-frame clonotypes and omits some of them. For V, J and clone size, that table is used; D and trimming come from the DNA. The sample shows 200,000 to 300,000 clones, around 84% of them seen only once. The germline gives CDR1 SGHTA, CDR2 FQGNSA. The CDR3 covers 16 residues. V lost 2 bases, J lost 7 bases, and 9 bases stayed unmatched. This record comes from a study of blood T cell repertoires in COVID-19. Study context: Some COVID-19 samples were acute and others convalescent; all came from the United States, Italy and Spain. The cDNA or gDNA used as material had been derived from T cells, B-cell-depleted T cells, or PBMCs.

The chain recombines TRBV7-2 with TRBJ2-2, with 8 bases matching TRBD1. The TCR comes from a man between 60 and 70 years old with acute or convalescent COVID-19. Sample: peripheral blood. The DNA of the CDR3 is TGTGCCAGCAGCTTAAGTGGGACAGGTTCGATCGGGGAGCTGTTTTTT. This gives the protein CASSLSGTGSIGELFF. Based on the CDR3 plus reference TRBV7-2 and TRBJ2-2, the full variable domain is GAGVSQSPSNKVTEKGKDVELRCDPISGHTALYWYRQSLGQGLEFLIYFQGNSAPDKSGLPSDRFSAERTGGSVSTLTIQRTQQEDSAVYLCASSLSGTGSIGELFFGEGSRLTVL.